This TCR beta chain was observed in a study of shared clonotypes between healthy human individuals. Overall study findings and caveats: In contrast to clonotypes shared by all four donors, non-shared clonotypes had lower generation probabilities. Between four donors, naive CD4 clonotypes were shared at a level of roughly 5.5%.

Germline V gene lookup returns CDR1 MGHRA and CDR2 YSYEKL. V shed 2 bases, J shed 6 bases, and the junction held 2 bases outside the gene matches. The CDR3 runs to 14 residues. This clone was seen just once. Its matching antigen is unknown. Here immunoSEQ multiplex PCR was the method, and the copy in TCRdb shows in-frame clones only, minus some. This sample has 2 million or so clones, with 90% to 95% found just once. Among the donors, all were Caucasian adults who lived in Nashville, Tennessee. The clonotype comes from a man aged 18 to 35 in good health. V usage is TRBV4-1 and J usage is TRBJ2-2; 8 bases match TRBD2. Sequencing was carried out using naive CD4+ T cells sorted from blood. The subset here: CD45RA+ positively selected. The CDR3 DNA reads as TGCGCCAGCAGCCAACCGGGAGGGCCCGGGGAGCTGTTTTTT. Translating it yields CASSQPGGPGELFF.